Given below is one T cell receptor (beta chain) in context. The antigen it binds to is not known. Base quality data are lacking; no much larger clone is found one base away. The immunoSEQ Assay, a bias-controlled multiplex PCR, was used to amplify TCRbeta CDR3 regions from genomic DNA. As for how the authors treated the data: The number of nucleated cells in each sample was estimated by amplification of reference gene primers within the assay. Sequence reads were collapsed and filtered to measure the absolute abundance of every unique TCRbeta CDR3 rearrangement. For each sample, productive Simpson clonality was calculated as the square root of Simpson's diversity index over productive rearrangements. The source is immuneACCESS, and TCRdb retained only in-frame sequences with V and J called. Part of the clones is not carried over; for the studies checked, unresolved V genes explain less than half of this, and the remainder is unexplained. V, J and clone size derive from that table, while D and trimming were established from the DNA sequence. Present in this sample are 200,000 to 300,000 clones, roughly 86% of which were seen just once. The ten largest clones add up to 9% to 15% of the sample.

This entry is derived from a study of blood T cell repertoires in COVID-19 (dated by TCRdb to 2019 to 2021). For the study in its entirety: Samples covering the acute and convalescent phases of COVID-19 were provided by collaborators in the United States, Italy and Spain. A freely available public database, intended as a resource for researchers studying the immune response to SARS-CoV-2, is where the repertoires were released. The dataset comprised deeply sampled blood TCRbeta repertoires from subjects exposed to, actively infected with, or recovered from COVID-19. Nearly every sample came with metadata listing a de-identified subject ID, COVID-19 status, age in years and sex. The prospective study material was composed of cDNA or gDNA derived from T cells, B-cell-depleted T cells, or PBMCs. Where available, HLA class I and class II types were taken from metadata supplied by the sample provider and were not determined by assay-based typing. The samples were drawn from the first 160 participants of the ongoing ImmuneRACE study and from 950 to 1,500 subjects provided by 6 global collaborators.

CDR1 and CDR2, per the germline V gene, are SGHTA and FQGTGA. V sheds 3 bases and J sheds 7 bases, leaving 13 bases between their ends. Reading from cysteine to phenylalanine, the CDR3 counts 14 amino acids. The entry retains the CDR3 DNA only, 42 bases that are in frame from base 1. The collaborating institutions used their own protocols to collect whole blood in K2EDTA tubes. For TCRbeta analysis, collaborators shipped samples in one of three forms: frozen whole blood, isolated PBMCs, or DNA extracted from either of those sample types. Results and caveats for the whole study, not just this receptor: Clinical and demographic metadata were provided uncurated, with the amount varying by source and participant.

Input material: peripheral blood. The V gene is TRBV7-3 and the J gene is TRBJ2-1; perhaps TRBD1 is the D gene, with 6 bases matching. This receptor was obtained from a man older than 75 with acute or convalescent COVID-19. The nucleotides read TGTGCCAGCAGCTTTGGGGGCCGTGGGAATGAGCAGTTCTTC. It codes for CASSFGGRGNEQFF.